The clone carrying this T cell receptor (beta chain) was picked up one time. The record originates from a study of technical replicates of blood from several donors. Assay used: immunoSEQ multiplex PCR; TCRdb lists only in-frame clones, some missing. The table lists approximately 99,000 clones, approximately 96% of them singletons. The ends were cut back, 6 bases at V and 7 bases at J, with 19 bases in the middle. There are 14 residues in the CDR3. CDR1 and CDR2 from the germline V gene are MNHNY and SVGAGI (reference sequence). This chain connects TRBV6-6 to TRBJ2-7; TRBD1 might be the D (7 bases). The clonotype originates from a human donor in good health. The sequenced sample consisted of T cells isolated from PBMCs. The CDR3 DNA reads TGTGCCAGCAGGCATGAGACAGGGACTGTGGAGCAGTACTTC. Translating gives CASRHETGTVEQYF.